This T cell receptor beta chain was recovered during a study of T cell changes during pregnancy in multiple sclerosis. Method: immunoSEQ multiplex PCR; TCRdb's copy keeps in-frame clones and lacks some. The sample gives approximately 92,000 clones, roughly 92% of which show up once; more than 2.5% is in the top ten. CDR1 MDHEN and CDR2 SYDVKM come from the germline V gene. The CDR3 contains 18 residues. Trimming cost V 6 bases and J 2 bases; bases outside gene matches: 13. The material was peripheral blood, obtained in the first trimester of pregnancy. The sequence was obtained from a female donor with multiple sclerosis, enrolled in a pregnancy study. The chain combines TRBV28 with TRBJ1-5, with 10 nucleotides matching TRBD1. For the CDR3, the DNA is TGTGCCAGCAGCCGATCGACAGGGGGCCTGAGGGGCAATCAGCCCCAGCATTTT. This sequence encodes CASSRSTGGLRGNQPQHF.